The 25 T cell receptor beta chains listed next were all sequenced from one sample in a study of Graves' ophthalmopathy and Graves' hyperthyroidism. The TCR beta CDR3 regions underwent amplification from RNA transcripts. After a first-round RT-PCR with HTBI primers, a second-round multiplex PCR was run. Using its own MiXCR run on the multiplex PCR reads, TCRdb lists one record per CDR3 protein. The sample yields around 660,000 distinct CDR3 sequences, over 40% seen once. Sequenced: peripheral blood. These receptors originate from an adult man with Graves' ophthalmopathy.

This clonotype was recorded at least ten times. V usage is TRBV25-1 and J usage is TRBJ2-3; 11 bases agree with TRBD2. This CDR3 has 14 amino acids. The junction had 4 bases not matched to a gene; V was cut back by 8 bases and J by 3 bases. Germline V gene lookup returns CDR1 MGHDK and CDR2 SYGVNS. CDR3 nucleotide sequence: TGTGCCAGCGGCCCTAGCGGGAGGACAGATACGCAGTATTTT. Encoded protein: CASGPSGRTDTQYF. Based on the CDR3 plus reference TRBV25-1 and TRBJ2-3, the full variable domain is EADIYQTPRYLVIGTGKKITLECSQTMGHDKMYWYQQDPGMELHLIHYSYGVNSTEKGDLSSESTVSRIRTEHFPLTLESARPSHTSQYLCASGPSGRTDTQYFGPGTRLTVL.

This clonotype was seen at least ten times. The V call is TRBV12-3 or TRBV12-4, the J call TRBJ1-5; 10 bases fit TRBD1. This CDR3 spans 16 amino acids. The J segment lost 6 bases and the V segment lost 7 bases, leaving 12 bases of the junction unmatched. DNA for the CDR3: TGTGCCAGCACCAAACGAGGACAGGGGGTAGGTCAGCCCCAGCATTTT. Protein sequence: CASTKRGQGVGQPQHF.

This clonotype was found a few times. The CDR3 reads CASSQDGAYWHTEAFF. In nucleotides, the CDR3 is TGTGCCAGCAGCCAAGACGGGGCGTATTGGCACACTGAAGCTTTCTTT. The chain uses TRBV3-1 and TRBJ1-1, with TRBD1 as a possible D gene (5 bases). Germline V gives CDR1 LGHDT, CDR2 YNNKEL (reference sequence). This CDR3 is built from 16 residues. With 0 bases removed from V and 3 bases from J, the gap between germline ends came to 14 bases.

The rearrangement uses TRBV12-3 or TRBV12-4 and TRBJ2-5; 8 bases line up with TRBD2. With V trimmed by 5 bases and J by 7 bases, 6 bases remained unmatched. The CDR3 is made up of 13 amino acids. In DNA, the CDR3 is TGTGCCAGCAGTCTTAGCGGGAAAAGGACCCAGTACTTC. The encoded protein is CASSLSGKRTQYF.

This clonotype was found a few times. The genes are TRBV5-8 and TRBJ2-5; 7 bases are a match to TRBD1. The CDR3 contains 15 residues. Unmatched junction bases numbered 7, after V lost 4 bases and J lost 1 base. Germline values: CDR1 SGHTS, CDR2 YDEGEE. The CDR3 bases are TGTGCCAGCAGCAAACAGGGGCCCCTCCAAGAGACCCAGTACTTC. Amino acid sequence: CASSKQGPLQETQYF.

The sample holds many counts of this clonotype. The chain's CDR3 is CASSRPGQHYEQYF. The CDR3 nucleotides are TGCGCCAGCAGCCGACCGGGACAACACTACGAGCAGTACTTC. The chain combines TRBV4-1 with TRBJ2-7; a weak D match, TRBD1 (6 bases). The CDR3 sequence is 14 residues long. Germline CDR1 reads MGHRA; CDR2 reads YSYEKL. Trimming pared 4 bases from V and 3 bases from J, leaving 13 bases between.

This clonotype has at least ten counts. This chain joins TRBV19 and TRBJ1-4, with D uncertain. CDR1 is LNHDA, CDR2 SQIVND, per germline (reference sequence). This CDR3 region has 14 residues. V lost 2 bases, J lost 0 bases, and 4 bases lay in between. For the CDR3, the DNA is TGTGCCAGTAGTATACGGTCAACTAATGAAAAACTGTTTTTT. Protein product: CASSIRSTNEKLFF.

Worth noting for this clonotype: Germline is not matched at one junction end, which may reflect a read error. The chain recombines TRBV10-2 with TRBJ1-2; D is uncertain. Germline V gives CDR1 WSHSY, CDR2 SAAADI. The CDR3 length is 12 residues. The CDR3 is CASRDGDHGFTF. The CDR3 DNA reads as TGCGCCAGCAGAGACGGCGACCATGGCTTCACCTTC.

The V call is TRBV6-5, the J call TRBJ1-4, with 9 nucleotides matching TRBD1. Germline V gene data show CDR1 as MNHEY and CDR2 as SVGAGI. The junction had 7 bases not matched to a gene; V was cut back by 7 bases and J by 7 bases. The CDR3 is made up of 14 amino acids. CDR3 sequence (DNA): TGTGCCAGCATCACAGGGGGCGGAACTGAAAAACTGTTTTTT. It specifies CASITGGGTEKLFF.

This clonotype was detected many times. This sequence joins TRBV4-1 and TRBJ2-5, with 7 nucleotides matching TRBD1. Germline V CDR1 and CDR2: MGHRA, YSYEKL. The trim removed 5 bases at V and 6 bases at J, leaving 12 bases unmatched. The CDR3 contains 15 residues. The CDR3 sequence: CASSIFFDREKTQYF. CDR3 DNA sequence: TGCGCCAGCAGCATTTTCTTCGACAGGGAGAAGACCCAGTACTTC.

This clonotype was seen at least ten times. The chain combines TRBV7-9 with TRBJ1-2; TRBD1 might be the D (5 bases). The V end was cut by 0 bases, the J end by 4 bases, with 12 bases between. Germline values: CDR1 SEHNR, CDR2 FQNEAQ (reference sequence). The CDR3 covers 15 residues. The CDR3, as DNA: TGTGCCAGCAGCTTAGCTGGTAGGGGATTCTATGGCTACACCTTC. Amino acid sequence: CASSLAGRGFYGYTF.

At least ten counts were recorded for this clonotype. The chain links TRBV13 to TRBJ1-4, with D tentatively TRBD1 (6 bases). The V and J ends lost 2 bases and 5 bases respectively, with 15 bases between them. The CDR3 spans 16 residues. Germline assignment: CDR1 PRHDT and CDR2 FYEKMQ (reference sequence). CDR3 nucleotide sequence: TGTGCCAGCAGCTTATCGGACGGGGGCCGAAATGAAAAACTGTTTTTT. Residues: CASSLSDGGRNEKLFF.

Worth noting for this clonotype: A much larger clone is a single base away; this may be a read error. The gene calls are TRBV7-2 and TRBJ2-2, with D tentatively TRBD2 (6 bases). CDR1 is SGHTA and CDR2 is FQGNSA in the germline V gene. CDR3 length equals 13 residues. CDR3 in DNA: TGTGCCAGTAGTCCCCTCCATGGCGGGGCGCTGTTTTTT. Amino acid sequence: CASSPLHGGALFF. Combining the CDR3 with reference TRBV7-2 and TRBJ2-2 gives the whole variable domain GAGVSQSPSNKVTEKGKDVELRCDPISGHTALYWYRQSLGQGLEFLIYFQGNSAPDKSGLPSDRFSAERTGGSVSTLTIQRTQQEDSAVYLCASSPLHGGALFFGEGSRLTVL.

Note on this clonotype: The conserved final phenylalanine or tryptophan is absent from the CDR3, which likely points to a read error. No DNA is shown, since the ends of the CDR3 on it are uncertain; the CDR3 is the one TCRdb lists. V gene TRBV9 combines with J gene TRBJ1-2. CDR1 and CDR2 (germline): SGDLS, YYNGEE. The length of the CDR3 is 13 amino acids, counting both ends. CDR3 residues: CASSVHPRSGNTI.

This clonotype was detected ten times or more. J is TRBJ1-4 and V is TRBV7-8, with D perhaps matching TRBD1 (6 bases). CDR1 is SGHVS, CDR2 FQNEAQ, per germline. The CDR3 is 15 amino acids. V was cut by 4 bases and J by 8 bases, with 17 bases left in between. CDR3 residues: CASSSRGQREEKLFF. The CDR3 DNA reads TGTGCCAGCAGCTCAAGGGGACAAAGAGAAGAAAAACTGTTTTTT.

This clonotype was recorded once. The V call is TRBV10-3, the J call TRBJ2-7; 10 bases fit TRBD1. The CDR3 extends over 14 amino acids. After removal of 4 bases from V and 7 bases from J, the junction contained 7 bases not matched to a gene. Per germline, CDR1 ENHRY and CDR2 SYGVKD. The CDR3 DNA sequence: TGTGCCATCAGTGGACAGGGGGCGTACAATGAGCAGTACTTC. Its protein product is CAISGQGAYNEQYF.

In its sample, this clonotype was seen many times. The chain's CDR3 is CASSVVGGETQYF. The CDR3 DNA sequence: TGTGCCAGCAGCGTTGTGGGGGGGGAGACCCAGTACTTC. The chain recombines TRBV9 with TRBJ2-5; 7 bases align to TRBD2. V lost 2 bases, J lost 5 bases, and 3 bases stayed unmatched. This CDR3 has 13 residues. Per germline, CDR1 SGDLS and CDR2 YYNGEE.

This clonotype was observed a few times. The chain recombines TRBV4-2 with TRBJ1-2, with D possibly TRBD1 on 5 matching bases. V was clipped by 6 bases and J by 8 bases, with 16 bases between them. The CDR3 runs to 13 residues. CDR1 is LGHNA and CDR2 is YNFKEQ in the germline V gene. The CDR3 DNA reads as TGTGCCAGCAGTCCGAAGAGGGGCCGAGGCTACACCTTC. It specifies CASSPKRGRGYTF.

In this sample, this clonotype turned up many times. The chain joins TRBV10-3 to TRBJ1-1; D call uncertain. Trimming removed 10 bases at V and 4 bases at J, with 7 bases between. Germline CDR1 is ENHRY and CDR2 is SYGVKD. The CDR3 is 10 amino acids. The CDR3, as DNA: TGTGCCACCCGTAGCACTGAAGCTTTCTTT. Its protein is CATRSTEAFF.

This clonotype was seen at least ten times. The junction shows a germline mismatch at one end, possibly a read error. The genes are TRBV6-1 and TRBJ1-2; 7 nucleotides align to TRBD1. Germline V gene data show CDR1 as MNHNS and CDR2 as SASEGT. The CDR3 is made up of 11 amino acids. The CDR3 loop reads CASSDARDRFF. Here the CDR3 DNA reads TGTGCCAGCAGTGACGCCCGGGACAGATTCTTC.

The J gene is TRBJ2-7, the V gene TRBV30, with D uncertain. CDR3 length equals 16 residues. The germline V and J ends were trimmed by 0 bases and 0 bases, with 15 bases remaining between them. Germline CDR1 and CDR2: GTSNPN and SVGIG (reference sequence). Written as DNA, the CDR3 is TGTGCCTGGAGTGTACACTTAACGGTTCTCTCCTACGAGCAGTACTTC. It encodes CAWSVHLTVLSYEQYF. Looking up the rest from reference TRBV30 and TRBJ2-7 gives the full variable domain: SQTIHQWPATLVQPVGSPLSLECTVEGTSNPNLYWYRQAAGRGLQLLFYSVGIGQISSEVPQNLSASRPQDRQFILSSKKLLLSDSGFYLCAWSVHLTVLSYEQYFGPGTRLTVT.

This clonotype has a single count. V and J are TRBV5-5 and TRBJ1-5; D is perhaps TRBD1 (5 bases). Looked up from germline, CDR1 is SGHKS and CDR2 is YYEKEE (reference sequence). Trimming shortened V by 2 bases and J by 4 bases, and 16 bases separated the two germline ends. The CDR3 consists of 16 residues. The CDR3 sequence: CASSFLAGPKNQPQHF. The CDR3 DNA reads as TGTGCCAGCAGCTTTCTAGCGGGACCCAAGAATCAGCCCCAGCATTTT.

This clonotype was detected many times. The genes are TRBV6-5 and TRBJ2-5; 9 bases line up with TRBD1. With 10 bases clipped from V and 4 bases from J, the junction kept 10 bases outside the gene matches. The CDR3 spans 14 residues. In germline, CDR1 is MNHEY, CDR2 SVGAGI. CDR3 nucleotides: TGTGCCACCGGGACAGGGAATTTCGGAGAGACCCAGTACTTC. Its protein product is CATGTGNFGETQYF.

This clonotype appeared a few times. V is TRBV10-3 and J is TRBJ1-3, with D perhaps matching TRBD1 (5 bases). Per germline, CDR1 ENHRY and CDR2 SYGVKD. V lost 10 bases and J 4 bases, leaving 23 bases between the germline ends. The CDR3 sequence is 16 residues long. The CDR3 loop reads CASSDLPPGGGNTIYF. The CDR3 nucleotides read TGTGCCAGCAGCGACCTCCCCCCGGGGGGAGGAAACACCATATATTTT.

This clonotype was seen only a few times. The germline gene is not matched at one end of the junction; a read error may be the cause. The chain joins TRBV7-9 to TRBJ1-4; no firm D call. In germline, CDR1 is SEHNR, CDR2 FQNEAQ (reference sequence). There are 16 residues in the CDR3. CDR3 nucleotide sequence: TGCGCCAGCAGCGCATCCTCTTTGGCTACTAATGAAAAACTGTTTTTT. This sequence encodes CASSASSLATNEKLFF.